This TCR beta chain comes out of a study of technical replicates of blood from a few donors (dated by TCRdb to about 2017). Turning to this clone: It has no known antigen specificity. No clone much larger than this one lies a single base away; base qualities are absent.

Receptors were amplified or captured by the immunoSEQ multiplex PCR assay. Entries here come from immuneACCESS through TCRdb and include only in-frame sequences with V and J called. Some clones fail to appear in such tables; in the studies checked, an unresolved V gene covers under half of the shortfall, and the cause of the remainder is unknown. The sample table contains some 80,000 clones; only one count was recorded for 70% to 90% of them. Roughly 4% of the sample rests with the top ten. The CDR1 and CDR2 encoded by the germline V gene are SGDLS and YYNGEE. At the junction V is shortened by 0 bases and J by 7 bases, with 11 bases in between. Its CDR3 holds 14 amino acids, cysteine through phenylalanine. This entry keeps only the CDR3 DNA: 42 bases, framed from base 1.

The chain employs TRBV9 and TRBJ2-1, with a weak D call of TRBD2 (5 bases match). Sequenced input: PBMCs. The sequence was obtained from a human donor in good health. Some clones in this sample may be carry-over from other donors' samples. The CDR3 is CASSVVATGNEQFF. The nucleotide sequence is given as TGTGCCAGCAGCGTAGTAGCGACCGGGAATGAGCAGTTCTTC.